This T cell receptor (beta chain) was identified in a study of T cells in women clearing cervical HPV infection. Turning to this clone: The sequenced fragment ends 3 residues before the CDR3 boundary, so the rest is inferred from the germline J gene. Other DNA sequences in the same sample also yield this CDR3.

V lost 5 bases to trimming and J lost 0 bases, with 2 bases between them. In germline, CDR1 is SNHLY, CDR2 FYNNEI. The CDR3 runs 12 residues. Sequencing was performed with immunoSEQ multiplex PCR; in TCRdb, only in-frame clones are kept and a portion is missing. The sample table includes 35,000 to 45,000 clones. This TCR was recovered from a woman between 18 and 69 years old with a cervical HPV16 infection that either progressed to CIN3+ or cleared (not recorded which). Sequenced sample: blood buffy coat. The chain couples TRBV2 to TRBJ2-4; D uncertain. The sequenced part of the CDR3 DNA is TGTGCCAGCAGTCTAGCCAAAAACATT. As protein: CASSLAKNI. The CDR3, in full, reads CASSLAKNIQYF.